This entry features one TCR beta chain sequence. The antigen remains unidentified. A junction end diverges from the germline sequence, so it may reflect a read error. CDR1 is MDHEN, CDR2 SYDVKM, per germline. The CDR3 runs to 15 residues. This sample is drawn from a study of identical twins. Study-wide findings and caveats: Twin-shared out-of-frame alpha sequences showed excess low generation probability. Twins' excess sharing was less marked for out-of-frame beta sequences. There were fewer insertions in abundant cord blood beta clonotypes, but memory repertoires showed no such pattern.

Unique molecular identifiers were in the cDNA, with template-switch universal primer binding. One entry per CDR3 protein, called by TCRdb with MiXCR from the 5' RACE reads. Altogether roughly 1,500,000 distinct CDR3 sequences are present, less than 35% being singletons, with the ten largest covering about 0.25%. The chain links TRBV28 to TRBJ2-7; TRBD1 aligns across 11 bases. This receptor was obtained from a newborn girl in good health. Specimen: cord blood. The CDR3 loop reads CANSLTGTGGYEQYF. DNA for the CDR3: TGTGCCAACAGTTTGACAGGGACAGGGGGCTACGAGCAGTACTTC.